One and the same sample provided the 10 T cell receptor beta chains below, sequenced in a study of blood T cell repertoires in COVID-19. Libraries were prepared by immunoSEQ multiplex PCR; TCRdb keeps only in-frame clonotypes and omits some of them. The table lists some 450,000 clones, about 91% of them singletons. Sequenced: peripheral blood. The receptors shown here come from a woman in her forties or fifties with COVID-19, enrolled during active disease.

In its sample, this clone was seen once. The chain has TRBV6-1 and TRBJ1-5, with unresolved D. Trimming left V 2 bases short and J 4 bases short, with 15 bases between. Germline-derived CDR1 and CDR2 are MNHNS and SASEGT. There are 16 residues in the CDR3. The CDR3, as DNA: TGTGCCAGCAGTGAAATCAACAAAAGATTTAATCAGCCCCAGCATTTT. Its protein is CASSEINKRFNQPQHF.

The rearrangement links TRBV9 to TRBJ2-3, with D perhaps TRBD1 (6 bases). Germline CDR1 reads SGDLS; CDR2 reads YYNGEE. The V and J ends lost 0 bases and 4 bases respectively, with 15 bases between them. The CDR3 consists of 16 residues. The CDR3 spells CASSVEGAGVSDTQYF. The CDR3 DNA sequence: TGTGCCAGCAGCGTAGAGGGTGCAGGGGTATCAGATACGCAGTATTTT.

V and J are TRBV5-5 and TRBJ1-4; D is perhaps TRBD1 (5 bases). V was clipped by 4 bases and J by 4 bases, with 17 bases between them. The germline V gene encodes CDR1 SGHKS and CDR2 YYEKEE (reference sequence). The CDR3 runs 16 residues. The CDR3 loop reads CASSIDPRASNEKLFF. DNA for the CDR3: TGTGCCAGCAGCATTGACCCCAGGGCGAGTAATGAAAAACTGTTTTTT. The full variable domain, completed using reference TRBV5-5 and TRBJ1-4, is DAGVTQSPTHLIKTRGQQVTLRCSPISGHKSVSWYQQVLGQGPQFIFQYYEKEERGRGNFPDRFSARQFPNYSSELNVNALLLGDSALYLCASSIDPRASNEKLFFGSGTQLSVL.

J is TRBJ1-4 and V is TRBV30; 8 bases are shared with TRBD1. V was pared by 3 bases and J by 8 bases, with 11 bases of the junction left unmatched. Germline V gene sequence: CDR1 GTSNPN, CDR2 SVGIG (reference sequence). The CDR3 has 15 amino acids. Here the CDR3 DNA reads TGTGCCTGGAGCCTCGGGGGGACAGGACAAGAAAAACTGTTTTTT. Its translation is CAWSLGGTGQEKLFF.

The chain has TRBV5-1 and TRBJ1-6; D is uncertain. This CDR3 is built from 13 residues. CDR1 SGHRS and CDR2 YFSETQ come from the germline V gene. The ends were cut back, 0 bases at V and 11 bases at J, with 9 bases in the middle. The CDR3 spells CASSLEVGAPLHF. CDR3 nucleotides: TGCGCCAGCAGCTTGGAGGTCGGGGCACCCCTCCACTTT.

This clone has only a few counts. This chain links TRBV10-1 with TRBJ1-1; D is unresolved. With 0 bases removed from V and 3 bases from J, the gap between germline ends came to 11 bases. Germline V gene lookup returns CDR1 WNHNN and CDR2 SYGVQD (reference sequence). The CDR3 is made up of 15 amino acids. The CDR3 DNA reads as TGCGCCAGCAGTGAGTCCGAGGGAGGCGACACTGAAGCTTTCTTT. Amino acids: CASSESEGGDTEAFF.

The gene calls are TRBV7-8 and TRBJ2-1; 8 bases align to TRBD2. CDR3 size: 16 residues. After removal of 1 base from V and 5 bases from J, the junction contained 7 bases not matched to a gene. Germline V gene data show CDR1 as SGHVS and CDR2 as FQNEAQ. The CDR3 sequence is CASSLEASGFHNEQFF. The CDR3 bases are TGTGCCAGCAGCTTAGAGGCTAGCGGGTTCCACAATGAGCAGTTCTTC.

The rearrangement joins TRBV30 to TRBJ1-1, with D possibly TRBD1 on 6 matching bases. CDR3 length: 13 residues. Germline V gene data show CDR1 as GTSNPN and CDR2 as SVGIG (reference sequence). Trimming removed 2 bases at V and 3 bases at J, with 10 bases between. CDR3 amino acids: CAWSSQGYTEAFF. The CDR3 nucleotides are TGTGCCTGGAGTTCCCAGGGGTACACTGAAGCTTTCTTT.

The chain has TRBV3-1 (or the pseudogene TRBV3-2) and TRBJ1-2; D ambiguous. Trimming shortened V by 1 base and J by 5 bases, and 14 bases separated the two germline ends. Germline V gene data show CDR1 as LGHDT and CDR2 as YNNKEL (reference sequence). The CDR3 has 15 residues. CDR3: CASSQGFPGIYGYTF. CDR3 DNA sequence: TGTGCCAGCAGCCAAGGGTTCCCGGGGATATATGGCTACACCTTC.

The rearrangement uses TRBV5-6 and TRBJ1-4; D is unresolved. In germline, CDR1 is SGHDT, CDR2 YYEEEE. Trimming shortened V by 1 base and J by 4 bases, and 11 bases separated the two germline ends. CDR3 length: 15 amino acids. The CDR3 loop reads CASSLWVRFNEKLFF. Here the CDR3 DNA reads TGTGCCAGCAGCTTGTGGGTCAGGTTTAATGAAAAACTGTTTTTT. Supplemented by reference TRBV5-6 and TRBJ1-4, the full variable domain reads DAGVTQSPTHLIKTRGQQVTLRCSPKSGHDTVSWYQQALGQGPQFIFQYYEEEERQRGNFPDRFSGHQFPNYSSELNVNALLLGDSALYLCASSLWVRFNEKLFFGSGTQLSVL.